These 18 T cell receptor beta chains were all obtained from the same sample, sequenced in a study of blood T cell repertoires in COVID-19. Assay used: immunoSEQ multiplex PCR; TCRdb lists only in-frame clones, some missing. The sample shows nearly 70,000 clones, 90% to 95% of them seen only once. The sample comprised peripheral blood. These receptors came from a man aged 40-49 years with COVID-19, enrolled during active disease.

This clone was detected only once. This rearrangement joins TRBV7-9 to TRBJ1-6, with TRBD1 as a possible D gene (5 bases). Germline-derived CDR1 and CDR2 are SEHNR and FQNEAQ (reference sequence). The CDR3 has 15 residues. Trimming removed 3 bases at V and 9 bases at J, with 15 bases between. CDR3 sequence: CASSLWAGGGSPLHF. As DNA, the CDR3 is TGTGCCAGCAGCTTGTGGGCGGGCGGGGGTTCACCCCTCCACTTT.

This clone was detected only a few times. The V call is TRBV3-1 (or the pseudogene TRBV3-2), the J call TRBJ1-2; 8 bases agree with TRBD1. With V trimmed by 2 bases and J by 4 bases, 9 bases remained unmatched. Germline V gives CDR1 LGHDT, CDR2 YNNKEL (reference sequence). The CDR3 sequence is 16 residues long. For the CDR3, the DNA is TGTGCCAGCAGCCAACGTCCAGGGGGCTACGGCTATGGCTACACCTTC. Encoded protein: CASSQRPGGYGYGYTF.

There are a few counts of this clone. The rearrangement links TRBV30 to TRBJ2-7; D is undetermined. The CDR3 contains 14 residues. Germline V gene lookup returns CDR1 GTSNPN and CDR2 SVGIG (reference sequence). Between the trimmed V and J ends, which lost 0 bases and 1 base, there was a span of 10 bases. CDR3: CAWSVQIGSYEQYF. CDR3 coding DNA: TGTGCCTGGAGTGTACAGATTGGGTCCTACGAGCAGTACTTC.

The rearrangement uses TRBV6-5 and TRBJ1-5; a weak D match, TRBD1 (5 bases). Trimming took off 7 bases at V and 0 bases at J, with 13 bases between the two ends. CDR3 length: 15 amino acids. Germline lookup yields CDR1 MNHEY and CDR2 SVGAGI. The CDR3 DNA is TGTGCCAGCACCCGCGGGAGGGGTAGCAATCAGCCCCAGCATTTT. This encodes CASTRGRGSNQPQHF.

This clone is a singleton in its sample. This sequence joins TRBV18 and TRBJ2-5; D not resolved. CDR1 KGHSH and CDR2 LQKENI come from the germline V gene. Trimming removed 2 bases at V and 2 bases at J, with 6 bases between. This CDR3 comprises 13 residues. The CDR3 is CASSPSLQETQYF. The CDR3, as DNA: TGTGCCAGCTCACCATCCCTTCAAGAGACCCAGTACTTC.

V is TRBV29-1 and J is TRBJ2-7; 9 bases map to TRBD1. The CDR3 runs 14 residues. With 6 bases clipped from V and 7 bases from J, the junction kept 13 bases outside the gene matches. CDR1 SQVTM and CDR2 ANQGSEA come from the germline V gene. The CDR3 here is CSVWDRARGEEQYF. The CDR3 nucleotides are TGCAGCGTCTGGGACAGGGCCCGTGGGGAAGAGCAGTACTTC.

The chain couples TRBV4-1 to TRBJ1-2; a possible D gene is TRBD1 (6 bases). CDR1 and CDR2 (germline): MGHRA, YSYEKL. Trimming stripped 2 bases from V and 7 bases from J, with 17 bases between. This CDR3 is 15 amino acids long. CDR3 region: CASSQNNRDEGGYTF. The CDR3 DNA follows: TGCGCCAGCAGCCAAAATAACAGGGATGAAGGTGGCTACACCTTC.

The CDR3 is CASSWGGGEKLFF. DNA for the CDR3: TGTGCCAGCAGCTGGGGAGGTGGTGAAAAACTGTTTTTT. This chain connects TRBV5-8 to TRBJ1-4; D is undetermined. The germline V gene encodes CDR1 SGHTS and CDR2 YDEGEE. The length of the CDR3 is 13 residues. V was trimmed by 3 bases and J by 7 bases, leaving 10 bases between them. Combining the CDR3 with reference TRBV5-8 and TRBJ1-4 gives the whole variable domain EAGVTQSPTHLIKTRGQQATLRCSPISGHTSVYWYQQALGLGLQFLLWYDEGEERNRGNFPPRFSGRQFPNYSSELNVNALELEDSALYLCASSWGGGEKLFFGSGTQLSVL.

The genes are TRBV3-1 (or the pseudogene TRBV3-2) and TRBJ1-6; D gene uncertain. The V gene's germline CDR1 is LGHDT and CDR2 YNNKEL (reference sequence). The CDR3 sequence is 14 residues long. Trimming removed 1 base from V and 14 bases from J, with 15 bases in between. The CDR3 reads CASSQVDKLSTLHF. DNA of the CDR3: TGTGCCAGCAGCCAAGTTGACAAGCTTTCTACCCTCCACTTT.

J is TRBJ2-5 and V is TRBV10-3; TRBD1 might be the D (6 bases). V shed 3 bases and J shed 3 bases, with 8 bases lying between them. Germline assignment: CDR1 ENHRY and CDR2 SYGVKD. CDR3 size: 13 residues. The CDR3 DNA follows: TGTGCCATCAGTGAAGGGACAAAAGAGACCCAGTACTTC. Residues: CAISEGTKETQYF.

This chain joins TRBV11-2 and TRBJ2-2; D remains ambiguous. Between the trimmed V and J ends, which lost 2 bases and 3 bases, there was a span of 4 bases. The CDR3 sequence is 13 residues long. Germline CDR1 SGHAT, CDR2 FQNNGV. DNA for the CDR3: TGTGCCAGCAGCTTATCGTACACCGGGGAGCTGTTTTTT. Translated: CASSLSYTGELFF.

V gene TRBV7-2 combines with J gene TRBJ1-4; D is undetermined. The germline V gene encodes CDR1 SGHTA and CDR2 FQGNSA. V was shortened by 3 bases and J by 11 bases, with 10 bases between the two germline ends. The length of the CDR3 is 12 residues. Written as DNA, the CDR3 is TGTGCCAGCAGCTTGGCTCGGGAGAAACTGTTTTTT. Translation gives CASSLAREKLFF.

The rearrangement joins TRBV10-2 to TRBJ2-1; 8 bases line up with TRBD2. J lost 3 bases, V lost 2 bases, and 3 bases had no gene match. This CDR3 is 15 amino acids long. Germline values: CDR1 WSHSY, CDR2 SAAADI. The DNA for the CDR3 is TGCGCCAGCAGTGAGCAACTAGCGGTCTACAATGAGCAGTTCTTC. Translated, it gives CASSEQLAVYNEQFF.

V gene TRBV6-6 combines with J gene TRBJ2-7; 11 bases agree with TRBD2. V trimming: 6 bases; J trimming: 0 bases; junction bases outside the gene matches: 22. The germline CDR1 and CDR2 sequences are MNHNY and SVGAGI (reference sequence). The CDR3 runs 21 residues. The CDR3 spells CASSGAARADIAGGSSYEQYF. The CDR3 bases are TGTGCCAGCAGCGGTGCGGCCAGGGCGGATATAGCGGGGGGGAGCTCCTACGAGCAGTACTTC.

The V gene is TRBV10-3, the J gene TRBJ2-1; 9 bases match TRBD1. Germline V gives CDR1 ENHRY, CDR2 SYGVKD. This CDR3 spans 12 amino acids. The CDR3 bases are TGTGCGCGGGGACAGGGAGGAAGTGAGCAGTTCTTC. Translating gives CARGQGGSEQFF.

The gene calls are TRBV12-3 or TRBV12-4 and TRBJ2-1, with TRBD1 identical over 7 bases. The CDR3 consists of 13 residues. V was clipped by 8 bases and J by 5 bases; unmatched bases: 6. CDR3 nucleotides: TGTGCCAGCGCCCACAGGGGCCACAATGAGCAGTTCTTC. It specifies CASAHRGHNEQFF.

The rearrangement uses TRBV5-1 and TRBJ1-3; TRBD1 matches at 7 bases. CDR1 is SGHRS and CDR2 is YFSETQ in the germline V gene. This CDR3 has 16 residues. V lost 4 bases and J lost 4; bases outside the gene matches: 11. CDR3 loop: CASSRTTGDTGNTIYF. CDR3 coding DNA: TGCGCCAGCAGCCGTACCACAGGGGATACAGGAAACACCATATATTTT.

The chain is built from TRBV6-5 and TRBJ1-2; 9 bases are a match to TRBD1. From germline, CDR1 is MNHEY and CDR2 SVGAGI. V lost 4 bases to trimming and J lost 7 bases; unmatched junction nucleotides: 4. The CDR3 is 13 amino acids. CDR3 DNA sequence: TGTGCCAGCAGTTCACAGGGGGCGTCTGGCTACACCTTC. Protein: CASSSQGASGYTF.